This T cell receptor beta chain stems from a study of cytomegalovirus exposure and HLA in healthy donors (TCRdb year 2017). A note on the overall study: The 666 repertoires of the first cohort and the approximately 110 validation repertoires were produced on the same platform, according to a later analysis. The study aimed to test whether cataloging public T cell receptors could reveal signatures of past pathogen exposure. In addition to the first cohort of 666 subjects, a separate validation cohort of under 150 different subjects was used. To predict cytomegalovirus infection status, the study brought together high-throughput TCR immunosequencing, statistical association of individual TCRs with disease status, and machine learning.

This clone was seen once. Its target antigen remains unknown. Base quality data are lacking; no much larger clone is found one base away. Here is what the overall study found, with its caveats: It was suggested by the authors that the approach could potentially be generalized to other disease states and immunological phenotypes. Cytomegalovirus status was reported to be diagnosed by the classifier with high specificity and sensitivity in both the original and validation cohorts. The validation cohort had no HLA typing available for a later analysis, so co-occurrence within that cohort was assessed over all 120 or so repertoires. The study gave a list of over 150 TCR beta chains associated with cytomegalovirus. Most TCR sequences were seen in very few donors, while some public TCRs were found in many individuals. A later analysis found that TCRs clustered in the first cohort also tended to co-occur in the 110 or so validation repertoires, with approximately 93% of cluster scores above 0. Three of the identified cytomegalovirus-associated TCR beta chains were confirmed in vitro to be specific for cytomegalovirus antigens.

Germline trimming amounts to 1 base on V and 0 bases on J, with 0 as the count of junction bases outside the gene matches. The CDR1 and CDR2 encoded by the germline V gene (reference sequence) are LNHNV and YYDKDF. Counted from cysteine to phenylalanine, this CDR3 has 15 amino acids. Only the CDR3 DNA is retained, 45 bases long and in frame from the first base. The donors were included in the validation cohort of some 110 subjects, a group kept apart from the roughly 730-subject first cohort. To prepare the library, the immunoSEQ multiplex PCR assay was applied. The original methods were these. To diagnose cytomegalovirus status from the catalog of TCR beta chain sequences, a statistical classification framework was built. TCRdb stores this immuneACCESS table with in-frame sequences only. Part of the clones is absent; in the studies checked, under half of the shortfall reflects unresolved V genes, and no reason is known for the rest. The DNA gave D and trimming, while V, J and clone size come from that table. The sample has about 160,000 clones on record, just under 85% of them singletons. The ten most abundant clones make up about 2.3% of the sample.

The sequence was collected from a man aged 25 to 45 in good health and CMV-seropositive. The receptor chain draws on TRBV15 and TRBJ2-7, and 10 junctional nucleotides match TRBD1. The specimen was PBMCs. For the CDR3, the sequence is CATSRGDRGSYEQYF. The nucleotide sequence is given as TGTGCCACCAGCAGAGGGGACAGGGGCTCCTACGAGCAGTACTTC. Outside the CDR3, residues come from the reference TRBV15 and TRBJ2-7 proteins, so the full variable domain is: DAMVIQNPRYQVTQFGKPVTLSCSQTLNHNVMYWYQQKSSQAPKLLFHYYDKDFNNEADTPDNFQSRRPNTSFCFLDIRSPGLGDTAMYLCATSRGDRGSYEQYFGPGTRLTVT.